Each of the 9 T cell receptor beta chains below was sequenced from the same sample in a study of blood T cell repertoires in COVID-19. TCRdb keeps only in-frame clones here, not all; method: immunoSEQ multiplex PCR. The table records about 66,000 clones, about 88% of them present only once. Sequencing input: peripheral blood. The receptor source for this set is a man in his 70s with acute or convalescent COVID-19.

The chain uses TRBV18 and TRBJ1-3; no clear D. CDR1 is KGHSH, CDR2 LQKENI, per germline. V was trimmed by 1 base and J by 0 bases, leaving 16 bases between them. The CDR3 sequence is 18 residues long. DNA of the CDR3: TGTGCCAGCTCACCACAAGCCCTACGGTATAACTCTGGAAACACCATATATTTT. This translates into CASSPQALRYNSGNTIYF.

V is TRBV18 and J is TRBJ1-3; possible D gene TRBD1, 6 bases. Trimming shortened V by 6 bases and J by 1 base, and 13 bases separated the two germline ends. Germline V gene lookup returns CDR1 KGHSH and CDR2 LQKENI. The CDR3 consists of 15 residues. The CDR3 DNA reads TGTGCCAGCTCTCCGACAGGAACATCTGGAAACACCATATATTTT. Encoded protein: CASSPTGTSGNTIYF.

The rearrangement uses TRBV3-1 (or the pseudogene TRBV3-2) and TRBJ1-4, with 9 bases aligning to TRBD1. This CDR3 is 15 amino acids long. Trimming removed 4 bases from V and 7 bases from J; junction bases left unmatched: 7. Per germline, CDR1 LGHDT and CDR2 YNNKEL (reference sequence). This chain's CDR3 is CASSLSPGQGEKLFF. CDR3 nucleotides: TGTGCCAGCAGCCTTAGCCCGGGACAGGGTGAAAAACTGTTTTTT.

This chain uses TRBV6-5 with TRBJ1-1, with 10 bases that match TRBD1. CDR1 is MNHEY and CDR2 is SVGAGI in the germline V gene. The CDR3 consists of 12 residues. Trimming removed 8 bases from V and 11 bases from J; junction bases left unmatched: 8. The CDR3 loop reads CASRTGGNEAFF. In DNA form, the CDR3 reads TGTGCCAGCCGGACAGGGGGGAATGAGGCTTTCTTT.

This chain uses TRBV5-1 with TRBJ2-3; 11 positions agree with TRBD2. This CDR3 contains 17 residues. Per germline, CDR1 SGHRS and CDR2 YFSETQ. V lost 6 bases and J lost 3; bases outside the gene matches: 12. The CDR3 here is CASTDLLAGVRTDTQYF. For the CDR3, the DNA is TGCGCCAGCACCGATCTACTAGCGGGGGTCCGGACAGATACGCAGTATTTT.

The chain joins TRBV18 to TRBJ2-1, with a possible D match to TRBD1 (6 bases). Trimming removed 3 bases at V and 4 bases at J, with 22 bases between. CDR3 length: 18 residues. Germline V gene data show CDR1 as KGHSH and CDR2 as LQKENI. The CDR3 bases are TGTGCCAGCTCACCTTTCCCCTCAGGGGCGCTCGAATACAATGAGCAGTTCTTC. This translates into CASSPFPSGALEYNEQFF.

The CDR3 loop is CATSNLGGNTGELFF. The CDR3 region has the DNA TGTGCCACCAGCAACCTAGGGGGTAACACCGGGGAGCTGTTTTTT. The V and J genes are TRBV15 and TRBJ2-2; the D gene is possibly TRBD1 (6 bases). The V end was cut by 4 bases, the J end by 2 bases, with 11 bases between. CDR1 and CDR2 from the germline V gene are LNHNV and YYDKDF (reference sequence). The CDR3 length is 15 residues. The full variable domain, rest sourced from reference TRBV15 and TRBJ2-2, is DAMVIQNPRYQVTQFGKPVTLSCSQTLNHNVMYWYQQKSSQAPKLLFHYYDKDFNNEADTPDNFQSRRPNTSFCFLDIRSPGLGDTAMYLCATSNLGGNTGELFFGEGSRLTVL.

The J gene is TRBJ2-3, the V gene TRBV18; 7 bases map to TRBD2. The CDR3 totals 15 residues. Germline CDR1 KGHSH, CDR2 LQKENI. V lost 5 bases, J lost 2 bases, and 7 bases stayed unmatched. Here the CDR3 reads CASSFASGFTDTQYF. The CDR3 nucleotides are TGTGCCAGCTCATTCGCTAGCGGATTCACAGATACGCAGTATTTT.

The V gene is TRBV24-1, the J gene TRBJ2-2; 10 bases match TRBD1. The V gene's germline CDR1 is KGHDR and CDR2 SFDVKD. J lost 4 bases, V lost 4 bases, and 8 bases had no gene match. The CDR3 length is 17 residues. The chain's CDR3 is CATSDLRDRGVTGELFF. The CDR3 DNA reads TGTGCCACCAGTGACCTCCGGGACAGGGGCGTCACCGGGGAGCTGTTTTTT.